This entry lists 12 T cell receptor beta chains sequenced from one sample in a study of T cell repertoires in cytomegalovirus infection. Each CDR3 protein is one row after TCRdb ran MiXCR on the reads. Among more than 400,000 distinct CDR3 sequences listed, about 25% were seen once. The sample was PBMCs. These receptor sequences come from a human donor in good health (CMV status not recorded). Some clones in this sample may be carry-over from other donors' samples.

This clonotype was found many times. This chain links TRBV11-2 with TRBJ1-1, with TRBD1 identical over 10 bases. CDR1 SGHAT and CDR2 FQNNGV come from the germline V gene. V shed 5 bases and J 6 bases; nucleotides not matched to a gene: 12. This CDR3 spans 16 amino acids. The CDR3 here is CASSRPGQGRNAEAFF. The CDR3 bases are TGTGCCAGCAGCCGCCCGGGACAGGGGCGAAACGCTGAAGCTTTCTTT.

The CDR3 nucleotides are TGTGCCAGCAGTTACTTGGGACTGTCAGATACGCAGTATTTT. Translating gives CASSYLGLSDTQYF. The V and J genes are TRBV6-6 and TRBJ2-3, with a possible D match to TRBD2 (6 bases). CDR1 and CDR2 from the germline V gene are MNHNY and SVGAGI (reference sequence). The CDR3 loop spans 14 amino acids. V was trimmed by 1 base and J by 4 bases, leaving 9 bases between them.

This clonotype was counted a few times. The chain is built from TRBV7-8 and TRBJ2-7; TRBD1 is a possible D gene (6 bases). Trimming took off 4 bases at V and 2 bases at J, with 9 bases between the two ends. Germline V lookup: CDR1 SGHVS, CDR2 FQNEAQ. The CDR3 loop spans 13 amino acids. The CDR3 loop is CASSSDSPYEQYF. The CDR3 DNA follows: TGTGCCAGCAGCTCGGACAGTCCCTACGAGCAGTACTTC.

The rearrangement joins TRBV2 to TRBJ2-5, with 16 bases aligning to TRBD2. This CDR3 contains 16 residues. The V gene's germline CDR1 is SNHLY and CDR2 FYNNEI. V dropped 7 bases and J dropped 5; count of bases not matched to a gene: 7. Written as DNA, the CDR3 is TGTGCCAGCAAAGGGACTAGCGGGAGGGCCTTGGAGACCCAGTACTTC. It translates to CASKGTSGRALETQYF.

The V gene is TRBV7-9, the J gene TRBJ2-3; TRBD2 aligns across 8 bases. Germline CDR1 SEHNR, CDR2 FQNEAQ (reference sequence). The ends lost 5 bases at V and 2 bases at J; junction bases unmatched: 6. The CDR3 is made up of 15 amino acids. As DNA, the CDR3 is TGTGCCAGCAGCGGGAGCGGGAGTCTCACAGATACGCAGTATTTT. Translating it yields CASSGSGSLTDTQYF.

The CDR3 nucleotides read TGTGCTAGTGGCAGCACAGGGTCGTGGGAGACCCAGTACTTC. Translating it yields CASGSTGSWETQYF. The gene calls are TRBV12-5 and TRBJ2-5, with a weak D call TRBD1 (6 bases). CDR1 is LGHNT, CDR2 FRNRAP, per germline. This CDR3 region has 14 residues. Trimming cost V 6 bases and J 5 bases, with 16 bases left between them.

The V call is TRBV28, the J call TRBJ1-2, with D unresolved. The germline CDR1 and CDR2 sequences are MDHEN and SYDVKM. The CDR3 contains 13 residues. Trimming removed 3 bases at V and 9 bases at J, with 14 bases between. CDR3 residues: CASSFPGIASYTF. The CDR3 bases are TGTGCCAGCAGTTTCCCTGGAATAGCGAGCTACACCTTC.

Only a few counts were recorded for this clonotype. This chain joins TRBV7-2 and TRBJ2-7; TRBD2 matches 8 bases. V lost 5 bases to trimming and J lost 4 bases; unmatched junction nucleotides: 10. The germline CDR1 and CDR2 sequences are SGHTA and FQGNSA. CDR3 length equals 15 residues. CDR3 amino acids: CASSPQHSGTYEQYF. As DNA, the CDR3 is TGTGCCAGCAGCCCCCAGCATAGCGGGACGTACGAGCAGTACTTC.

This clonotype was seen ten or more times. The chain recombines TRBV6-6 with TRBJ1-1, with D uncertain. This CDR3 contains 11 residues. Germline assignment: CDR1 MNHNY and CDR2 SVGAGI (reference sequence). V was cut by 7 bases and J by 3 bases, with 6 bases left in between. The CDR3 nucleotides read TGTGCCAGCAAAGCGGACACTGAAGCTTTCTTT. This encodes CASKADTEAFF.

This clonotype was counted at least ten times. The chain carries TRBV7-2 and TRBJ2-7; D is undetermined. The CDR3 consists of 15 residues. Per germline, CDR1 SGHTA and CDR2 FQGNSA. V lost 5 bases and J lost 0, with 14 bases in between. This chain's CDR3 is CASSAAALSSYEQYF. CDR3 sequence (DNA): TGTGCCAGCAGCGCCGCGGCACTGAGCTCCTACGAGCAGTACTTC.

This chain joins TRBV5-4 and TRBJ2-3; 8 bases are a match to TRBD1. V shed 4 bases and J 0 bases; nucleotides not matched to a gene: 4. The CDR3 runs to 15 residues. In germline, CDR1 is SGHNT, CDR2 YYREEE (reference sequence). CDR3 nucleotide sequence: TGTGCCAGCAGCCGCAGACAGGGGAGCACAGATACGCAGTATTTT. Its translation is CASSRRQGSTDTQYF. Based on the CDR3 plus reference TRBV5-4 and TRBJ2-3, the full variable domain is ETGVTQSPTHLIKTRGQQVTLRCSSQSGHNTVSWYQQALGQGPQFIFQYYREEENGRGNFPPRFSGLQFPNYSSELNVNALELDDSALYLCASSRRQGSTDTQYFGPGTRLTVL.

V is TRBV29-1 and J is TRBJ1-1; 8 bases map to TRBD1. Germline assignment: CDR1 SQVTM and CDR2 ANQGSEA. The V gene end was trimmed by 5 bases and the J gene end by 7 bases; junction bases not matched to a gene: 3. The CDR3 covers 11 residues. The CDR3 bases are TGCAGCGTTACAGGGGGTGGTGAAGCTTTCTTT. It translates to CSVTGGGEAFF.